This T cell receptor beta chain was captured in a study of T cells in Graves' hyperthyroidism and ophthalmopathy. What was amplified from RNA transcripts were TCR beta CDR3 regions. When the TCR CDR3 underwent first-round RT-PCR, the HTBI primer set was used. TCRdb independently ran MiXCR on the multiplex PCR reads; one entry per CDR3 protein. The sample has 45,000 to 55,000 distinct CDR3 sequences; roughly 51% are singletons. Sequencing input: peripheral blood or thyroid tissue (not recorded which). This TCR derives from a man in his late teens or twenties with Graves' hyperthyroidism.

The CDR3 spells CASPQGLAASGVSYEQYF. The DNA of the CDR3 is TGTGCCAGCCCACAGGGTCTCGCGGCTAGCGGGGTCTCCTACGAGCAGTACTTC. This chain joins TRBV10-3 and TRBJ2-7, with 9 nucleotides matching TRBD2. V was pared by 10 bases and J by 0 bases, with 19 bases of the junction left unmatched. This CDR3 spans 18 amino acids. In germline, CDR1 is ENHRY, CDR2 SYGVKD.